This TCR beta chain was found in a study of T cell responses to AZD1222 COVID-19 vaccine. In regard to this clone: The antigen is undetermined.

The repertoire was sequenced with immunoSEQ multiplex PCR; TCRdb's copy has only in-frame clones and lacks some. Of about 42,000 clones in the sample, approximately 89% were seen once. J lost 0 bases, V lost 3 bases, and 4 bases had no gene match. Germline V gene data show CDR1 as KGHSH and CDR2 as LQKENI. The CDR3 consists of 16 residues. Study results and caveats: As reported, nearly half of all spike-specific TCRs target variant regions that are unmutated. It was only after the peak T cell response that any repertoires were sampled. Spike was spanned by vaccine-associated CD4 TCRs, with dominance at 160-218 and 743-854.

The source material was peripheral blood, sampled 28 days after the second AZD1222 dose. The V and J genes are TRBV18 and TRBJ2-1, with TRBD1 identical over 8 bases. This TCR was sampled from an adult who received the AZD1222 COVID-19 vaccine. DNA of the CDR3: TGTGCCAGCTCACCCCTTACAGGGGGCTCCTACAATGAGCAGTTCTTC. Residues: CASSPLTGGSYNEQFF.